This TCR beta chain is from a study of blood T cell repertoires in COVID-19. The overall study: T cells, B-cell-depleted T cells, or PBMCs provided the cDNA or gDNA that served as material.

TCRdb's copy holds only in-frame clones and misses some; the assay was immunoSEQ multiplex PCR. The data contain roughly 64,000 clones, around two thirds of them singletons. In this sample, this clone turned up once. The CDR3 loop spans 14 amino acids. Germline CDR1 reads SGHRS; CDR2 reads YFSETQ. Trimming took 0 bases from V and 8 from J; bases not matched to a gene: 6. What was sequenced was PBMCs or T cells enriched from blood (not recorded which). This receptor was obtained from a woman aged 55 to 70 who had been exposed to COVID-19. The rearrangement uses TRBV5-1 and TRBJ1-2; 8 bases match TRBD1. The CDR3 protein is CASSLEPDRGGYTF. CDR3 sequence (DNA): TGCGCCAGCAGCTTGGAGCCAGACAGGGGCGGCTACACCTTC.